This entry is about one T cell receptor (beta chain). TCRdb keeps only in-frame clones here, not all; method: immunoSEQ multiplex PCR. The table lists around 73,000 clones, 85% to 90% of them singletons, with around 0.51% in the top ten. This entry comes from a study of OX40 agonist ivuxolimab in advanced cancers. CDR3 size: 17 residues. The trim removed 1 base at V and 4 bases at J, leaving 5 bases unmatched. Germline loops: CDR1 SGHTA, CDR2 FQGNSA. The source material was CD4+ or CD8+ T cells sorted from blood, sampled in a trial of the OX40 agonist ivuxolimab. The TCR sequence derives from an adult with an advanced solid tumor such as melanoma, head and neck, liver or kidney cancer. The rearrangement links TRBV7-2 to TRBJ1-4, with 11 bases aligning to TRBD1. CDR3 nucleotide sequence: TGTGCCAGCAGCTTAGTTGGACAGGGGGCTAGTAATGAAAAACTGTTTTTT. Amino acid sequence: CASSLVGQGASNEKLFF.